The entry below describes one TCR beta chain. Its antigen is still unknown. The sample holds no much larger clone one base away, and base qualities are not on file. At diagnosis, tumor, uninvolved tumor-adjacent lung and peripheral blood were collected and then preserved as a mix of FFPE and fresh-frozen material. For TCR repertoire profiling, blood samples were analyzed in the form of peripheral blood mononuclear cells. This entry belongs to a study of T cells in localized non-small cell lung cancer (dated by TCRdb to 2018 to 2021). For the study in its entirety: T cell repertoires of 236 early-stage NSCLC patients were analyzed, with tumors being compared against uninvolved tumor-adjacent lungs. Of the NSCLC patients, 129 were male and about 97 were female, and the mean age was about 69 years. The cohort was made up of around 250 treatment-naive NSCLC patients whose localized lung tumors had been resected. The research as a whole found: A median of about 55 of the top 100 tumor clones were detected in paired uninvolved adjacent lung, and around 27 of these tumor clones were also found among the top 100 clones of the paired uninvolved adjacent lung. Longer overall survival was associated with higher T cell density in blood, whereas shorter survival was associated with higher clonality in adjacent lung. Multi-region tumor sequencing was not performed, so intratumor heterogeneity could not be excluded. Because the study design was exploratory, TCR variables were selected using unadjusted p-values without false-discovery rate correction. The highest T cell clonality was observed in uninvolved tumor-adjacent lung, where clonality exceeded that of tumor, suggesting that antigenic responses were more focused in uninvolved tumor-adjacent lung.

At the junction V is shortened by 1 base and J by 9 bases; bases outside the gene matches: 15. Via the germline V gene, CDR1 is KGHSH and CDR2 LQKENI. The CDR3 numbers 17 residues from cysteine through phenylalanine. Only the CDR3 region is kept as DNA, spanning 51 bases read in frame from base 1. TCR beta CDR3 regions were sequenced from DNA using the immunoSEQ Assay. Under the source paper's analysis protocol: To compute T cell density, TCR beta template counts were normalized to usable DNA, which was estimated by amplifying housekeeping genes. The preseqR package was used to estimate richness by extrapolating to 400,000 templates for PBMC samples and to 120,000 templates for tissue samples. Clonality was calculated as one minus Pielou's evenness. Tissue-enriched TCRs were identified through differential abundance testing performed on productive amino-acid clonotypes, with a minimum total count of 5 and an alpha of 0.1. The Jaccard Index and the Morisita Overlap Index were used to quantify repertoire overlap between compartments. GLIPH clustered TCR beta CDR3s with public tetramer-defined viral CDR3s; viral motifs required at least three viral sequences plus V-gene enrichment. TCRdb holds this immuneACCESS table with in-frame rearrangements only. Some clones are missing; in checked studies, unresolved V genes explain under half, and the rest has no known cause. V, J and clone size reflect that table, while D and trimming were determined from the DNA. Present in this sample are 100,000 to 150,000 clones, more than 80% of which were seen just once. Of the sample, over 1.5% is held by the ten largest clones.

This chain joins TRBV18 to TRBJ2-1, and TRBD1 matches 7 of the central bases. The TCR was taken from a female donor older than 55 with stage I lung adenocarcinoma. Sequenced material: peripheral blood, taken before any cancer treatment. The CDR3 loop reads CASSPRQGVPVGFEQFF. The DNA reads TGTGCCAGCTCACCACGGCAGGGGGTTCCGGTCGGATTTGAGCAGTTCTTC.